This entry features one TCR beta chain sequence. This sample was taken from a study of T cells in Graves' hyperthyroidism and ophthalmopathy. The V gene's germline CDR1 is MNHNS and CDR2 SASEGT. Germline trimming cut 2 bases from V and 4 bases from J; bases unmatched to any gene: 4. CDR3 length equals 15 residues. RNA transcripts served as the template for amplifying TCR beta CDR3 regions. RT-PCR in the first round (using the HTBI primer set) targeted the TCR CDR3. TCRdb passed the multiplex PCR reads through MiXCR, listing each CDR3 protein once. The sample shows 300,000 to 400,000 distinct CDR3 sequences, roughly an eighth of them seen only once.

Sequences were obtained from blood. The receptor was derived from a woman aged 18-29 years with Graves' hyperthyroidism. The chain carries TRBV6-1 and TRBJ1-3, with 8 nucleotides matching TRBD1. The CDR3 nucleotides are TGTGCCAGCAGTGAACAGGGGGCGGACGGAAACACCATATATTTT. Its protein is CASSEQGADGNTIYF.